Presented here are 23 T cell receptor beta chains from one specimen sequenced in a study of cytomegalovirus exposure and HLA in healthy donors. The method was immunoSEQ multiplex PCR; TCRdb's version includes in-frame clones alone and lacks a portion of them. This sample carries 97,000 or so clones, roughly nine tenths of them seen once, and the ten largest clones take 6% to 6.5%. The sample taken for sequencing was PBMCs. The source is a man aged 18 to 30 in good health and CMV-seropositive.

The chain employs TRBV21-1 and TRBJ2-7; the D call in the table, TRBD2, was not verified against the DNA. TRBV21-1 is termed a pseudogene. The CDR3 length is 16 residues. In DNA form, the CDR3 reads TGTGCCAGCAGCAAATCGTGGGGACTAGCGGGCTACGAGCAGTACTTC. It codes for CASSKSWGLAGYEQYF.

The rearrangement links TRBV7-8 to TRBJ2-7; 7 nucleotides match TRBD1. J was trimmed by 4 bases and V by 5 bases; bases with no gene match: 8. Looked up from germline, CDR1 is SGHVS and CDR2 is FQNEAQ. CDR3 length equals 14 residues. This CDR3 is CASSLGQDAYEQYF. The CDR3 DNA follows: TGTGCCAGCAGCCTTGGACAGGACGCTTACGAGCAGTACTTC.

The chain has TRBV4-1 and TRBJ2-5, with 8 positions matching TRBD1. CDR1 and CDR2 from the germline V gene are MGHRA and YSYEKL. The CDR3 is 14 amino acids. V shed 2 bases and J 2 bases; nucleotides not matched to a gene: 1. In DNA, the CDR3 is TGCGCCAGCAGCCAAACAGGGGGACAAGAGACCCAGTACTTC. It codes for CASSQTGGQETQYF.

The chain links TRBV2 to TRBJ2-7; D might be TRBD1 (6 bases). CDR3 size: 12 residues. Between the trimmed V and J ends, which lost 6 bases and 4 bases, there was a span of 10 bases. The germline V gene encodes CDR1 SNHLY and CDR2 FYNNEI. The CDR3: CASRDRRYEQYF. CDR3 bases: TGTGCCAGCAGAGACAGGAGGTACGAGCAGTACTTC.

V gene TRBV18 combines with J gene TRBJ2-7; D possibly corresponds to TRBD2 (5 bases). V was trimmed by 3 bases and J by 1 base, leaving 7 bases between them. The CDR3 length is 13 residues. The germline CDR1 and CDR2 sequences are KGHSH and LQKENI. The chain's CDR3 is CASSPRDSYEQYF. CDR3 DNA sequence: TGTGCCAGCTCACCTCGGGATTCCTACGAGCAGTACTTC.

The chain recombines TRBV27 with TRBJ2-1, with TRBD2 matching 9 bases. The CDR3 extends over 16 amino acids. V dropped 4 bases and J dropped 9; count of bases not matched to a gene: 13. CDR1 is MNHEY and CDR2 is SMNVEV in the germline V gene (reference sequence). CDR3 sequence reads: CASSSLPGLATAEQFF. CDR3 in DNA: TGTGCCAGCAGTTCCCTGCCGGGACTAGCTACAGCTGAGCAGTTCTTC.

The chain employs TRBV6-5 and TRBJ2-7; TRBD2 might be the D (6 bases). This CDR3 comprises 13 residues. Per germline, CDR1 MNHEY and CDR2 SVGAGI. Trimming pared 6 bases from V and 2 bases from J, leaving 11 bases between. CDR3 residues: CASRMGLAYEQYF. For the CDR3, the DNA is TGTGCCAGCAGAATGGGACTGGCCTACGAGCAGTACTTC.

This rearrangement joins TRBV7-9 to TRBJ2-1; 8 bases map to TRBD2. This CDR3 comprises 15 residues. The J segment lost 4 bases and the V segment lost 5 bases, leaving 7 bases of the junction unmatched. The germline gives CDR1 SEHNR, CDR2 FQNEAQ (reference sequence). The CDR3 spells CASSTFGGEYNEQFF. CDR3 nucleotides: TGTGCCAGCAGCACGTTCGGGGGGGAGTACAATGAGCAGTTCTTC.

The chain employs TRBV29-1 and TRBJ2-1; the match to TRBD2 covers 11 bases. Germline assignment: CDR1 SQVTM and CDR2 ANQGSEA. The J segment lost 7 bases and the V segment lost 4 bases, leaving 12 bases of the junction unmatched. CDR3 size: 16 residues. The chain's CDR3 is CSVGPQGVAGGNEQFF. The CDR3 region has the DNA TGCAGCGTTGGCCCACAAGGTGTAGCGGGGGGGAATGAGCAGTTCTTC.

The chain couples TRBV11-2 to TRBJ2-5; 9 nucleotides line up with TRBD2. Germline assignment: CDR1 SGHAT and CDR2 FQNNGV. The CDR3 sequence is 15 residues long. V dropped 3 bases and J dropped 5; count of bases not matched to a gene: 7. The CDR3 loop reads CASSLAGGPGETQYF. The CDR3 nucleotides read TGTGCCAGCAGCTTGGCGGGAGGGCCAGGGGAGACCCAGTACTTC.

V gene TRBV4-1 combines with J gene TRBJ2-7; D is perhaps TRBD1 (5 bases). Deletions cut 4 bases from V and 2 bases from J, with 15 bases between. CDR1 is MGHRA and CDR2 is YSYEKL in the germline V gene. This CDR3 contains 15 residues. The CDR3 is CASSLALVGPYEQYF. DNA of the CDR3: TGCGCCAGCAGCCTCGCTTTGGTGGGGCCCTACGAGCAGTACTTC.

The V and J genes are TRBV29-1 and TRBJ2-7; D may be TRBD2 (6 bases). The CDR3 has 12 residues. V lost 6 bases and J lost 1, with 10 bases in between. Germline V gives CDR1 SQVTM, CDR2 ANQGSEA. The CDR3 region is CSVLGGSYEQYF. The DNA of the CDR3 is TGCAGCGTCCTGGGGGGATCCTACGAGCAGTACTTC.

This sequence joins TRBV27 and TRBJ2-7; TRBD2 agrees at 8 bases. With 0 bases clipped from V and 3 bases from J, the junction kept 7 bases outside the gene matches. The CDR3 is made up of 16 amino acids. The germline gives CDR1 MNHEY, CDR2 SMNVEV (reference sequence). The CDR3 nucleotides are TGTGCCAGCAGTTTATCGATAGCGGGGACCTACTACGAGCAGTACTTC. Translated, it gives CASSLSIAGTYYEQYF.

This chain joins TRBV10-3 and TRBJ2-2; 9 nucleotides match TRBD1. Germline trimming cut 4 bases from V and 7 bases from J; bases unmatched to any gene: 4. This CDR3 has 14 amino acids. Germline V gives CDR1 ENHRY, CDR2 SYGVKD. This chain's CDR3 is CAISGTGVHGELFF. CDR3 nucleotide sequence: TGTGCCATCAGTGGGACAGGGGTACACGGGGAGCTGTTTTTT.

V gene TRBV4-1 combines with J gene TRBJ1-1, with 9 bases aligning to TRBD1. Germline lookup yields CDR1 MGHRA and CDR2 YSYEKL. Trimming removed 7 bases from V and 1 base from J; junction bases left unmatched: 4. The CDR3 has 14 residues. The CDR3 DNA follows: TGCGCCAGCACCTGGGACAGGGCGAACACTGAAGCTTTCTTT. This gives the protein CASTWDRANTEAFF.

The J gene is TRBJ1-1, the V gene TRBV11-2, with 7 bases matching TRBD1. The CDR3 consists of 13 residues. Losses at the gene ends were 1 base for V and 7 bases for J; bases not matched to a gene: 3. From germline, CDR1 is SGHAT and CDR2 FQNNGV. The CDR3 coding sequence is TGTGCCAGCAGCTTAGGACAGGGAGTTGAAGCTTTCTTT. Its translation: CASSLGQGVEAFF.

This chain connects TRBV7-9 to TRBJ1-4; possibly TRBD1 for D (5 bases). Trimming shortened V by 5 bases and J by 4 bases, and 14 bases separated the two germline ends. The germline gives CDR1 SEHNR, CDR2 FQNEAQ (reference sequence). The CDR3 consists of 15 residues. CDR3 nucleotide sequence: TGTGCCAGCAGCCCCGGACACCGAATTAATGAAAAACTGTTTTTT. Its protein is CASSPGHRINEKLFF.

The rearrangement joins TRBV19 to TRBJ1-2; TRBD1 aligns across 7 bases. The CDR3 sequence is 13 residues long. Trimming took 6 bases from V and 6 from J; bases not matched to a gene: 7. The germline gives CDR1 LNHDA, CDR2 SQIVND (reference sequence). This CDR3 reads CASRPTGSHGYTF. The CDR3, as DNA: TGTGCCAGTAGACCGACAGGGTCCCATGGCTACACCTTC.

This clone was counted between two and nine times. The genes are TRBV7-9 and TRBJ1-2; D remains unclear. Trimming removed 5 bases at V and 1 base at J, with 5 bases between. The CDR3 contains 12 residues. The V gene's germline CDR1 is SEHNR and CDR2 FQNEAQ (reference sequence). The CDR3 DNA reads as TGTGCCAGCAGCCAAATTAACTATGGCTACACCTTC. Its protein product is CASSQINYGYTF.

The V and J genes are TRBV4-2 and TRBJ2-3; a weak D match, TRBD2 (6 bases). CDR3 length: 16 amino acids. Trimming took off 1 base at V and 2 bases at J, with 13 bases between the two ends. Per the germline V gene, CDR1 is LGHNA and CDR2 is YNFKEQ. The CDR3 reads CASSQASRGSTDTQYF. The CDR3 coding sequence is TGTGCCAGCAGCCAAGCATCACGGGGGTCCACAGATACGCAGTATTTT.

The V gene is TRBV19, the J gene TRBJ1-6; D uncertain. Trimming removed 1 base at V and 6 bases at J, with 7 bases between. This CDR3 is 14 amino acids long. Germline V gene data show CDR1 as LNHDA and CDR2 as SQIVND (reference sequence). CDR3 loop: CASSIAGLNSPLHF. Here the CDR3 DNA reads TGTGCCAGTAGTATAGCAGGACTTAATTCACCCCTCCACTTT.

The genes are TRBV29-1 and TRBJ2-7; 7 nucleotides agree with TRBD1. The CDR3 consists of 14 residues. J was trimmed by 2 bases and V by 1 base; bases with no gene match: 5. Germline V gene lookup returns CDR1 SQVTM and CDR2 ANQGSEA. The CDR3 loop reads CSVEGGQVPYEQYF. CDR3 DNA sequence: TGCAGCGTTGAAGGAGGACAGGTACCCTACGAGCAGTACTTC.

The DNA of the CDR3 is TGTGCCAGCAGCTTAAGGGGCGAAGAGACCCAGTACTTC. This sequence encodes CASSLRGEETQYF. This chain joins TRBV7-6 and TRBJ2-5; a weak D match, TRBD1 (5 bases). V lost 2 bases to trimming and J lost 3 bases, with 7 bases between them. Germline CDR1 SGHVS, CDR2 FNYEAQ. The CDR3 spans 13 residues.